The 10 T cell receptor beta chains presented below share a single source sample, sequenced in a study of CD8+ T cells in alopecia areata. In each case, RNA was isolated and then reverse transcribed into cDNA as the sequencing template. Method: immunoSEQ multiplex PCR; TCRdb's copy keeps in-frame clones and lacks some. The sample consists of more than 200,000 clones, 40% to 45% of them appearing once. Treatment of the sample: oral pan-JAK inhibitor, 5-10 mg twice daily. Source: CD4+ T cells sorted from blood, taken at approximately week 39, from a patient treated with tofacitinib. All receptors come from a human donor with alopecia areata.

There are a few counts of this clone. The chain has TRBV6-5 and TRBJ2-7; D tentatively fits TRBD1 or TRBD2 (5 bases each). The CDR3 has 14 amino acids. Germline CDR1 is MNHEY and CDR2 is SVGAGI. The ends were cut back, 7 bases at V and 6 bases at J, with 19 bases in the middle. In DNA form, the CDR3 reads TGTGCCAGCAAGCCCGGGACCCCAACCCGCGAGCAGTACTTC. Its protein is CASKPGTPTREQYF.

This clone turned up a few times. The chain couples TRBV18 to TRBJ2-5; TRBD1 matches 8 bases. This CDR3 is 13 amino acids long. Germline V gene sequence: CDR1 KGHSH, CDR2 LQKENI. V gave up 6 bases and J gave up 6 bases; unmatched junction bases: 6. CDR3 residues: CASSPGGEKTQYF. The CDR3, as DNA: TGTGCCAGCTCCCCAGGGGGCGAGAAGACCCAGTACTTC.

This chain joins TRBV30 and TRBJ1-5, with unresolved D. With 3 bases removed from V and 3 bases from J, the gap between germline ends came to 9 bases. Germline V gene sequence: CDR1 GTSNPN, CDR2 SVGIG (reference sequence). The CDR3 extends over 13 amino acids. Written as DNA, the CDR3 is TGTGCCTGGAGAGATAGCCCCAATCAGCCCCAGCATTTT. Protein: CAWRDSPNQPQHF.

V is TRBV5-1 and J is TRBJ2-1; TRBD2 matches 10 bases. The CDR3 extends over 14 amino acids. Germline CDR1 and CDR2: SGHRS and YFSETQ. The CDR3 spells CASGGASGSYEQFF. As DNA, the CDR3 is TGCGCAAGCGGGGGCGCTAGCGGGAGTTATGAGCAGTTCTTC.

This chain uses TRBV7-3 with TRBJ2-3; unclear D gene. V lost 3 bases and J 4 bases, leaving 5 bases between the germline ends. From germline, CDR1 is SGHTA and CDR2 FQGTGA. This CDR3 is built from 12 residues. The CDR3 DNA reads TGTGCCAGCAGCTTGAGTGCAGATACGCAGTATTTT. This translates into CASSLSADTQYF.

V gene TRBV7-3 combines with J gene TRBJ2-6, with 7 bases identical to TRBD2. Germline V CDR1 and CDR2: SGHTA, FQGTGA. With V trimmed by 0 bases and J by 0 bases, 5 bases remained unmatched. The CDR3 runs 18 residues. The CDR3 coding sequence is TGTGCCAGCAGCTTAACCCCTAGCGGTTACTCTGGGGCCAACGTCCTGACTTTC. Translation: CASSLTPSGYSGANVLTF.

This clone was observed many times. The rearrangement links TRBV19 to TRBJ1-5, with unresolved D. The V end lost 2 bases, the J end lost 7 bases, and 6 bases lay between the germline ends. The CDR3 is made up of 12 amino acids. CDR1 LNHDA and CDR2 SQIVND come from the germline V gene (reference sequence). The CDR3 coding sequence is TGTGCCAGTAGTATATTTGGACAGCCCCAGCATTTT. It is translated as CASSIFGQPQHF.

J is TRBJ2-5 and V is TRBV5-1; D gene uncertain. Trimming stripped 4 bases from V and 7 bases from J, with 14 bases between. CDR3 length equals 13 residues. CDR1 is SGHRS and CDR2 is YFSETQ in the germline V gene. CDR3 region: CASSPPMAPTQYF. CDR3 DNA sequence: TGCGCCAGCAGCCCCCCGATGGCGCCGACCCAGTACTTC.

The J gene is TRBJ1-3, the V gene TRBV6-5; 7 positions match TRBD1. The germline V gene has CDR1 MNHEY and CDR2 SVGAGI. This CDR3 region has 15 residues. Losses at the gene ends were 5 bases for V and 4 bases for J; bases not matched to a gene: 8. This CDR3 is CASSLNRGRGNTIYF. The CDR3 DNA reads as TGTGCCAGCAGTCTTAACAGGGGCCGGGGAAACACCATATATTTT.

This clone showed up just a few times. The chain couples TRBV29-1 to TRBJ2-3; TRBD1 matches 8 bases. Germline CDR1 is SQVTM and CDR2 is ANQGSEA. This CDR3 is 16 amino acids long. V was pared by 0 bases and J by 1 base, with 6 bases of the junction left unmatched. This chain's CDR3 is CSVEDGQGTGTDTQYF. The CDR3 DNA sequence: TGCAGCGTTGAAGATGGACAGGGTACGGGCACAGATACGCAGTATTTT.